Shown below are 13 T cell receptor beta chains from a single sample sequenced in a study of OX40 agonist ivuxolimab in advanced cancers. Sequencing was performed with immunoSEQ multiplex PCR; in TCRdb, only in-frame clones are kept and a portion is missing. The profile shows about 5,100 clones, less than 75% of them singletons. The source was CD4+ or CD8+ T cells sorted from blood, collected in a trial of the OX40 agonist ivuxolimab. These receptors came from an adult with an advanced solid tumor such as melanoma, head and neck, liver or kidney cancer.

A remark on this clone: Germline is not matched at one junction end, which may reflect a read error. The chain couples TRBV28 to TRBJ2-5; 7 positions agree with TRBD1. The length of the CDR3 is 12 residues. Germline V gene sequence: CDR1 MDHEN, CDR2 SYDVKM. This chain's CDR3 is CASSLPRGGQHF. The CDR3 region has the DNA TGTGCCAGCAGTTTACCAAGAGGGGGCCAACACTTC.

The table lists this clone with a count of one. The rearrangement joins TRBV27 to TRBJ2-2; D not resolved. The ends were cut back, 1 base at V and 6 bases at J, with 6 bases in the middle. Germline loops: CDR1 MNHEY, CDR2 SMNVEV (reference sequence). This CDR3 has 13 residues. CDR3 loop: CASSLLGAGELFF. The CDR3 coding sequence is TGTGCCAGCAGTTTATTGGGTGCCGGGGAGCTGTTTTTT.

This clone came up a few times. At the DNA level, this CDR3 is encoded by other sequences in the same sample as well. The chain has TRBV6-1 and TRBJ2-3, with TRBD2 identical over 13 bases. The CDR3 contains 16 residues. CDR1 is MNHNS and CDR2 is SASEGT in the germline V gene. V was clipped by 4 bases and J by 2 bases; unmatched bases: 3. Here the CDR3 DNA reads TGTGCCAGCAGTGGACTAGCGGGGGGATTCACAGATACGCAGTATTTT. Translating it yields CASSGLAGGFTDTQYF.

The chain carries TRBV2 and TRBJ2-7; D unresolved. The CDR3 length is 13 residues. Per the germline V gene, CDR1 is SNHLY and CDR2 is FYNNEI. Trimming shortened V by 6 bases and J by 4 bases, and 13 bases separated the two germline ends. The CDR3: CASSPDGMYEQYF. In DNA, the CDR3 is TGTGCCAGCAGCCCGGACGGAATGTACGAGCAGTACTTC.

As DNA, the CDR3 is TGTGCCAGCAGCTCTACAGGGGGGGATGAAAAACTGTTTTTT. As protein: CASSSTGGDEKLFF. This chain uses TRBV7-9 with TRBJ1-4, with 8 bases that match TRBD1. The ends lost 4 bases at V and 6 bases at J; junction bases unmatched: 4. Germline V gives CDR1 SEHNR, CDR2 FQNEAQ (reference sequence). CDR3 length: 14 amino acids.

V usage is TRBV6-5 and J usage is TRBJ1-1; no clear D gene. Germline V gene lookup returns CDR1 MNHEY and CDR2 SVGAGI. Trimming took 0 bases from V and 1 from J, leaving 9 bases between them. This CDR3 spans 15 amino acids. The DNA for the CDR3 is TGTGCCAGCAGTTACTCCGGCAGTGGGAACACTGAAGCTTTCTTT. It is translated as CASSYSGSGNTEAFF.

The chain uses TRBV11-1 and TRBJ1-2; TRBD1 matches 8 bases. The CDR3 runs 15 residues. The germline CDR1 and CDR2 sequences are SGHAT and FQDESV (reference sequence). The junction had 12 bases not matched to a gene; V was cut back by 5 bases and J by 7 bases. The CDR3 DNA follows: TGTGCCAGCAGCATGGGACAGGCACCTTCGGGTGGCTACACCTTC. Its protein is CASSMGQAPSGGYTF.

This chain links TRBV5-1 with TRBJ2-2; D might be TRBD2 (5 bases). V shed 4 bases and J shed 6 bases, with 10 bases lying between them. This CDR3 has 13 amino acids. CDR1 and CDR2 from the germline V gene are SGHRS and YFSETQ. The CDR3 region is CASSPRGSGELFF. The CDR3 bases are TGCGCCAGCAGCCCGAGAGGGTCCGGGGAGCTGTTTTTT.

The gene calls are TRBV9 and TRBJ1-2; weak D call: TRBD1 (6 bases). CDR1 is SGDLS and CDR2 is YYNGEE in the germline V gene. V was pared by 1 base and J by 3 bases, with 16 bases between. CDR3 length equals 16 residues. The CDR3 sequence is CASSVSLETGHYGYTF. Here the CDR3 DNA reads TGTGCCAGCAGCGTAAGTCTAGAAACAGGGCACTATGGCTACACCTTC.

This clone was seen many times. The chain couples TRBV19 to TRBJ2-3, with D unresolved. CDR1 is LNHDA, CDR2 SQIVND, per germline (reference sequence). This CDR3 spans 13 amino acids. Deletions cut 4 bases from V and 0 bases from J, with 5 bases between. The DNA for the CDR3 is TGTGCCAGTAGTACCACTAGCACAGATACGCAGTATTTT. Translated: CASSTTSTDTQYF.

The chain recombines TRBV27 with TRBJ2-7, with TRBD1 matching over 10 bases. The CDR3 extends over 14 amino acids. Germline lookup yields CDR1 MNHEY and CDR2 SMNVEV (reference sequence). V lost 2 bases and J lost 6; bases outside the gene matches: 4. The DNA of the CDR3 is TGTGCCAGCAGTTTAGGCGGGACAGGGGTCGAGCAGTACTTC. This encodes CASSLGGTGVEQYF.

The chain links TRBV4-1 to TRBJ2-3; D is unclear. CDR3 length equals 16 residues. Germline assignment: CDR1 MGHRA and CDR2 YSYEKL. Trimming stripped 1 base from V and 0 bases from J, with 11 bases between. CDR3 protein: CASSQAQLRSTDTQYF. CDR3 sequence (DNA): TGCGCCAGCAGCCAAGCCCAACTAAGGAGCACAGATACGCAGTATTTT.

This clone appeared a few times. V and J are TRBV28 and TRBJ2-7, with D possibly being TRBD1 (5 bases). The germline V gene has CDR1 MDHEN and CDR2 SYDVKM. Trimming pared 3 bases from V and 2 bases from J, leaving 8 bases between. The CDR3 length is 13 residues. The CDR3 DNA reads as TGTGCCAGCAGTTTTGTAGGGGCCTACGAGCAGTACTTC. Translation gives CASSFVGAYEQYF.